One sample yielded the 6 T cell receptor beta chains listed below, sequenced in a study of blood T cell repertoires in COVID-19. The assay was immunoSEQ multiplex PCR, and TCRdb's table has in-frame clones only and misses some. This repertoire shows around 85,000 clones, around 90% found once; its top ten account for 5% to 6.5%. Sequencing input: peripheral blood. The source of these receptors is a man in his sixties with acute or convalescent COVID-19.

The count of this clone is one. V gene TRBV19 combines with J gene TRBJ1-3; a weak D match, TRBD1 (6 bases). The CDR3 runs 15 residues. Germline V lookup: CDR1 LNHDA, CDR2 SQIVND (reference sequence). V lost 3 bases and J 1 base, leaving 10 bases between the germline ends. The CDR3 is CASSIQQGSGNTIYF. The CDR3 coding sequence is TGTGCCAGTAGTATCCAACAGGGTTCTGGAAACACCATATATTTT.

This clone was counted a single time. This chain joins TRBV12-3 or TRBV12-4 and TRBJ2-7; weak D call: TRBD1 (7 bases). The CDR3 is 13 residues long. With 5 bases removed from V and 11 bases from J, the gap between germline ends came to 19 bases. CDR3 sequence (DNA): TGTGCCAGCAGTGGGGGGACAGCCCTGGAGGAGTACTTC. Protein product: CASSGGTALEEYF.

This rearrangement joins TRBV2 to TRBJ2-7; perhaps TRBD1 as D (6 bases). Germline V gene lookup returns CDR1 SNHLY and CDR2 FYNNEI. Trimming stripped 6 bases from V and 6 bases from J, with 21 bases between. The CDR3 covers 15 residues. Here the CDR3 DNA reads TGTGCCAGCAGGATCTCCGGGACACAGGCGAGCGAGCAGTACTTC. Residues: CASRISGTQASEQYF.

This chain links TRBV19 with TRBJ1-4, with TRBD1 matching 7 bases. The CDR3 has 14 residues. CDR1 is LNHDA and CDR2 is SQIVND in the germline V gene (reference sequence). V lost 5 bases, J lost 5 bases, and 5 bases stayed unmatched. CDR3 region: CASSLDRINEKLFF. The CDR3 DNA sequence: TGTGCCAGTAGTTTGGACAGGATCAATGAAAAACTGTTTTTT.

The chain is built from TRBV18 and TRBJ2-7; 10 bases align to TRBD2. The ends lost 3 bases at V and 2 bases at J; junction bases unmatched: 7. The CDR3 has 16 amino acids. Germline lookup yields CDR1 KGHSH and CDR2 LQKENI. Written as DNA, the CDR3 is TGTGCCAGCTCACCGCCCAGCGGGGGGGTGACCTACGAGCAGTACTTC. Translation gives CASSPPSGGVTYEQYF.

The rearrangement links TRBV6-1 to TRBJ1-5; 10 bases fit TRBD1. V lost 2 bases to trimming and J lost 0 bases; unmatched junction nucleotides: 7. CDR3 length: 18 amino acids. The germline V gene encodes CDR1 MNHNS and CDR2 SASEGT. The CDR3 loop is CASSEPGQGFYSNQPQHF. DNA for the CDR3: TGTGCCAGCAGTGAACCGGGACAGGGGTTCTATAGCAATCAGCCCCAGCATTTT.